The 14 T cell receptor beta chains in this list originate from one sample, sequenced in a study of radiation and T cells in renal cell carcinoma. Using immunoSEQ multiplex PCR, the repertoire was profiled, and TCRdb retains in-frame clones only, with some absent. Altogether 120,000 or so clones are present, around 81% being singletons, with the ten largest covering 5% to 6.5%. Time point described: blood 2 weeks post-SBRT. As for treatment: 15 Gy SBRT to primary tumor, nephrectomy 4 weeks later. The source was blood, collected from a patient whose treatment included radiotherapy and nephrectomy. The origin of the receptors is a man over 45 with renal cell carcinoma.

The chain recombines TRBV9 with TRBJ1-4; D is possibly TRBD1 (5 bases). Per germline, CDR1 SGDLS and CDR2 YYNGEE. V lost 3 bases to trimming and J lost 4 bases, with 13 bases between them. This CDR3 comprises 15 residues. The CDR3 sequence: CASSGEGLSNEKLFF. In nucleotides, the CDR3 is TGTGCCAGCAGCGGGGAGGGACTGAGTAATGAAAAACTGTTTTTT.

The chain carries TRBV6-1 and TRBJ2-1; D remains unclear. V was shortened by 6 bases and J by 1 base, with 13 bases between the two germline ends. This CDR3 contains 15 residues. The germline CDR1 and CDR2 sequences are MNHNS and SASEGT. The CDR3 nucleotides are TGTGCCAGCAGAGTCGACGGGTTTTCCTACAATGAGCAGTTCTTC. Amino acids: CASRVDGFSYNEQFF.

For the CDR3, the DNA is TGTGCCAGCAGCTTGCGGCGAAATCAGCCCCAGCATTTT. Translated, it gives CASSLRRNQPQHF. The V gene is TRBV5-8, the J gene TRBJ1-5, with D hard to call. Trimming removed 1 base from V and 4 bases from J, with 6 bases in between. The germline V gene has CDR1 SGHTS and CDR2 YDEGEE. The CDR3 spans 13 residues.

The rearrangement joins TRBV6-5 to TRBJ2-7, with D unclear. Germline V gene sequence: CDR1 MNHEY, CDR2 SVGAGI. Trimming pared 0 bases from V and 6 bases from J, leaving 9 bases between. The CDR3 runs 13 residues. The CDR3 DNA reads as TGTGCCAGCAGTTACTCGGGGTGGAGCGAGCAGTACTTC. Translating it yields CASSYSGWSEQYF.

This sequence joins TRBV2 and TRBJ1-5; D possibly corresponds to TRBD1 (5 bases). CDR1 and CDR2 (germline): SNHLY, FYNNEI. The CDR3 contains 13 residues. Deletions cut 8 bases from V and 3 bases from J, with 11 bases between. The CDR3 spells CASQTEFNQPQHF. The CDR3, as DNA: TGTGCCAGCCAGACAGAGTTCAATCAGCCCCAGCATTTT.

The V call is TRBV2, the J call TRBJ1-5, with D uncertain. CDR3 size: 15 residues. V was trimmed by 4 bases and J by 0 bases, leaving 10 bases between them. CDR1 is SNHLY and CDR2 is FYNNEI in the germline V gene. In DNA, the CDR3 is TGTGCCAGCAGTGCCTCGGACCCTAGCAATCAGCCCCAGCATTTT. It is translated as CASSASDPSNQPQHF. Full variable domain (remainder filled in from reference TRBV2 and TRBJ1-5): EPEVTQTPSHQVTQMGQEVILRCVPISNHLYFYWYRQILGQKVEFLVSFYNNEISEKSEIFDDQFSVERPDGSNFTLKIRSTKLEDSAMYFCASSASDPSNQPQHFGDGTRLSIL.

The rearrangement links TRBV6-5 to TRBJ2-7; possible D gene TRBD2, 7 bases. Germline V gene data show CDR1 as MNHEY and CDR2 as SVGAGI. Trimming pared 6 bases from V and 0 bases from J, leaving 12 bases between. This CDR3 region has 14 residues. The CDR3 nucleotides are TGTGCCAGCAGGGGGAGGGGACACTCCTACGAGCAGTACTTC. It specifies CASRGRGHSYEQYF.

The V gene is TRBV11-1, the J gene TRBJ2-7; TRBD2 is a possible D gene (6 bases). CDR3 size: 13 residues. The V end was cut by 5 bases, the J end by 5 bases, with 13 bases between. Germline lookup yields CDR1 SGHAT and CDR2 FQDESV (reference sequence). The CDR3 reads CASSTRGTHEQYF. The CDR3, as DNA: TGTGCCAGCAGCACCCGGGGGACCCACGAGCAGTACTTC. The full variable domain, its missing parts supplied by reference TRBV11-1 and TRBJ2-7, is EAEVAQSPRYKITEKSQAVAFWCDPISGHATLYWYRQILGQGPELLVQFQDESVVDDSQLPKDRFSAERLKGVDSTLKIQPAELGDSAMYLCASSTRGTHEQYFGPGTRLTVT.

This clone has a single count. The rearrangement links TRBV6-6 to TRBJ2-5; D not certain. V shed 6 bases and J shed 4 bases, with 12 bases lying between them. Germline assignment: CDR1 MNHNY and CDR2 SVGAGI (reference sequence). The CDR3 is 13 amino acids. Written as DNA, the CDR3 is TGTGCCAGCAGCCGAGGCGTGTTAGAGACCCAGTACTTC. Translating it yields CASSRGVLETQYF.

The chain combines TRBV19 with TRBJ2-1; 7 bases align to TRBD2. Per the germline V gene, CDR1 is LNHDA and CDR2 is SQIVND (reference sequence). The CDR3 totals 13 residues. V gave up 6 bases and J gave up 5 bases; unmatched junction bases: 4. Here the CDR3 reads CASRGGVDNEQFF. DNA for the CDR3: TGTGCCAGTAGGGGAGGGGTGGACAATGAGCAGTTCTTC.

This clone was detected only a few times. The CDR3 DNA reads as TGTGCCAGCAGTGAATCGAGCGGGGCTAGCGGGGTTCGGAGTGAGCAGTTCTTC. The encoded protein is CASSESSGASGVRSEQFF. V gene TRBV2 combines with J gene TRBJ2-1; 9 nucleotides align to TRBD2. CDR3 length equals 18 residues. The germline gives CDR1 SNHLY, CDR2 FYNNEI. V lost 2 bases and J lost 9; bases outside the gene matches: 17.

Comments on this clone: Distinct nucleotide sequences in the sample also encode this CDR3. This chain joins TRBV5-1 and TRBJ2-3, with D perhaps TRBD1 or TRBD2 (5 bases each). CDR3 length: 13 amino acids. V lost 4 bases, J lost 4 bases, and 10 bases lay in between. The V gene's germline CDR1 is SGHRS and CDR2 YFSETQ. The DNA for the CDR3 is TGCGCCAGCAGCCCCGGGGACGCAGATACGCAGTATTTT. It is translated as CASSPGDADTQYF.

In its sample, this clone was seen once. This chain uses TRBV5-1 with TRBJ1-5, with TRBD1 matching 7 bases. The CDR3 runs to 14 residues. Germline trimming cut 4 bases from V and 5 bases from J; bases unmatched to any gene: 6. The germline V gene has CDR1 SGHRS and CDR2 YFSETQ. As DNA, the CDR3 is TGCGCCAGCAGCCCCGGGACAGAGGATCAGCCCCAGCATTTT. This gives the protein CASSPGTEDQPQHF.

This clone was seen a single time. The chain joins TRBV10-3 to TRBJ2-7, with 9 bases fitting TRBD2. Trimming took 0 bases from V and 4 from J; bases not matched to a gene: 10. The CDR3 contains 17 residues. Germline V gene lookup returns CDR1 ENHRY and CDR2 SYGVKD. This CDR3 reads CAISESARLAADYEQYF. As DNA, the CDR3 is TGTGCCATCAGTGAGTCCGCTAGACTAGCGGCAGATTACGAGCAGTACTTC.